The rows below give T cell receptor beta chains drawn from one sample of a study of monozygotic twins with inflammatory bowel disease. From its re-call of the 5' RACE reads, TCRdb lists each CDR3 protein once, without DNA. Its table records tens of thousands of distinct CDR3 sequences. Source material: blood. These receptors all come from a human donor with ulcerative colitis or Crohn's disease, or a healthy co-twin of an affected twin (not recorded which). Both conserved end residues are part of each CDR3.

CDR3	J	V
CSVVRTSGFSAYNEQFF	TRBJ2-1	TRBV29-1
CSALGGGIGGFNQPQHF	TRBJ1-5	TRBV20-1
CSADQTSGATDTQYF	TRBJ2-3	TRBV20-1
CASSRDGGGETQYF	TRBJ2-5	TRBV13
CASSQDASTGAHAGPQHF	TRBJ1-5	TRBV3-1
CASSLARGTTDTQYF	TRBJ2-3	TRBV7-9
CASSPTAADTQYF	TRBJ2-3	TRBV14
CATSRDTQGYQPQHF	TRBJ1-5	TRBV15
CAAARPYSYEQYF	TRBJ2-7	TRBV10-3
CSALLFTDTQYF	TRBJ2-3	TRBV20-1
CASSKAGEKLFF	TRBJ1-4	TRBV3-1
CASSSRGSGTDTQYF	TRBJ2-3	TRBV18
CASSRTIRSQNEKLFF	TRBJ1-4	TRBV4-2
CSARDRVKDTQYF	TRBJ2-3	TRBV20-1
CASQVATNEKLFF	TRBJ1-4	TRBV12-3/TRBV12-4
CSVVVLSTEAFF	TRBJ1-1	TRBV29-1
CASSQGSSGGNPDF	TRBJ2-7	TRBV3-1
CASSLGGTQYF	TRBJ2-5	TRBV12-3/TRBV12-4
CASRAGSAFDPETQYF	TRBJ2-5	TRBV6-2/TRBV6-3
CASSFRGYGAQPQHF	TRBJ1-5	TRBV7-2
CASSLALGWRGSYNEQFF	TRBJ2-1	TRBV11-1
CASSHTGGENEQYF	TRBJ2-7	TRBV3-1
CATWWKPLTDTQYF	TRBJ2-3	TRBV6-6
CASSYREQGLSDEQFF	TRBJ2-1	TRBV6-2/TRBV6-3
CASSLRNEQYF	TRBJ2-7	TRBV11-1
CASSSRQAMLINSPLHF	TRBJ1-6	TRBV12-3/TRBV12-4
CASSPGHDEKLFF	TRBJ1-4	TRBV18
CASSLAGTVSYEQYF	TRBJ2-7	TRBV12-3/TRBV12-4
CATGRTGTETQYF	TRBJ2-5	TRBV19
CATSVGQVSGNAIYF	TRBJ1-3	TRBV15
CASSYSGQPTDTQYF	TRBJ2-3	TRBV6-5
CSAYSPGLAGLAKNIQYF	TRBJ2-4	TRBV20-1
CASSFRRANTGELFF	TRBJ2-2	TRBV11-1
CASSGGGYEQYF	TRBJ2-7	TRBV5-6
CASSQTSGGPLGTDTQYF	TRBJ2-3	TRBV3-1
CASSPRPGVQETQYF	TRBJ2-5	TRBV7-7
CASSPLRQAYEQYF	TRBJ2-7	TRBV18
CATSEYNEQFF	TRBJ2-1	TRBV24-1
CASTGRETQYF	TRBJ2-5	TRBV7-9
CASSPKGQSTNEKLFF	TRBJ1-4	TRBV5-6
CASSSDGQGYNSPLHF	TRBJ1-6	TRBV5-1
CASSLAGRVPYNEQFF	TRBJ2-1	TRBV7-6
CASTMTGPNYGQYF	TRBJ2-7	TRBV12-3/TRBV12-4
CASTQLPGALYNEQFF	TRBJ2-1	TRBV5-1
CASRQAGPRPQHF	TRBJ1-5	TRBV28
CAISESTGGYGYTF	TRBJ1-2	TRBV10-3
CASSSGQGHGYTF	TRBJ1-2	TRBV27
CASSFQGPLHF	TRBJ1-6	TRBV12-3/TRBV12-4
CASGPGQGRIYEQYF	TRBJ2-7	TRBV12-3/TRBV12-4
CASSPQRDRVVNTEAFF	TRBJ1-1	TRBV18